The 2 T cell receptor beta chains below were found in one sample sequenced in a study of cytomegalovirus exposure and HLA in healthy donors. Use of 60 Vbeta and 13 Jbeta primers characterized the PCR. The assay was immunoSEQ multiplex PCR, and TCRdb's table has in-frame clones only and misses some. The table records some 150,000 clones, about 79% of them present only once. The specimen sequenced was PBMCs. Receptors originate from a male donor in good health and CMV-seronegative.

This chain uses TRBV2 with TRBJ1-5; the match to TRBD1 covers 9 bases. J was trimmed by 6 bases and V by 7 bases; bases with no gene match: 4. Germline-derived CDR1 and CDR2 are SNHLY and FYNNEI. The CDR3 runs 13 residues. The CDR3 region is CASTGDRVQPQHF. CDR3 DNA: TGTGCCAGCACCGGGGACAGGGTTCAGCCCCAGCATTTT.

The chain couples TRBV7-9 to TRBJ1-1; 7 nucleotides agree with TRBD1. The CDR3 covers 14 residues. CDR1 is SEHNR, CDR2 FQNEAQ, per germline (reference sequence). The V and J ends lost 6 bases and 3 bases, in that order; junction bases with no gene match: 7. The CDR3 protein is CASSRDSRYTEAFF. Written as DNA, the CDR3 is TGTGCCAGCAGTAGGGACAGTCGCTACACTGAAGCTTTCTTT.